Listed below are T cell receptor beta chains from one sample, sequenced in a study of T cell repertoires in cytomegalovirus infection. One entry per CDR3 protein results from TCRdb running MiXCR on the reads. Of some 150,000 distinct CDR3 sequences in the sample, about 6.5% are singletons; the top ten hold more than 15%. The material sequenced was PBMCs. Receptor source: a human donor in good health (CMV status not recorded). Some clones in this sample may be carry-over from other donors' samples. The CDR3 runs from the conserved cysteine through the conserved F or W. D genes are given only for firm matches. The size entry is marked missing in some rows and otherwise reads once, few, many or a size class.

D gene: TRBD1
V gene: TRBV10-3
J gene: TRBJ1-2
clone size: .
CDR3 DNA: TGTGCCATCAGTCCCGGGACAGACTATGGCTACACCTTC
CDR3 protein: CAISPGTDYGYTF

D gene: .
V gene: TRBV7-9
J gene: TRBJ1-6
clone size: many
CDR3 DNA: TGTGCCAGCAGCTTAGAGGCAGATAATTCACCCCTCCACTTT
CDR3 protein: CASSLEADNSPLHF

D gene: .
V gene: TRBV7-2
J gene: TRBJ2-2
clone size: many
CDR3 DNA: TGTGCCAGCAGGGGAGGGACAACGAACACCGGGGAGCTGTTTTTT
CDR3 protein: CASRGGTTNTGELFF

D gene: TRBD2
V gene: TRBV7-3
J gene: TRBJ2-1
clone size: many
CDR3 DNA: TGTGCCAGCACCGCCCTTTCAAGTCTAGCGGGGAACAATGAGCAGTTCTTC
CDR3 protein: CASTALSSLAGNNEQFF

D gene: .
V gene: TRBV7-9
J gene: TRBJ1-1
clone size: many
CDR3 DNA: TGTGCCAGCAGCTTAGACAGACACAACACTGAAGCTTTCTTT
CDR3 protein: CASSLDRHNTEAFF

D gene: TRBD1
V gene: TRBV14
J gene: TRBJ1-2
clone size: many
CDR3 DNA: TGTGCCAGCGGACGAGGGACAGGGCTTGGCTACACCTTC
CDR3 protein: CASGRGTGLGYTF

D gene: .
V gene: TRBV7-2
J gene: TRBJ1-2
clone size: many
CDR3 DNA: TGTGCCAGCAGCTTAGAGGACATCGAAGGCTATGGCTACACCTTC
CDR3 protein: CASSLEDIEGYGYTF

D gene: .
V gene: TRBV7-3
J gene: TRBJ1-5
clone size: many
CDR3 DNA: TGTGCCAGCAGCCCGTATAATAGAGGCCATCAGCCCCAGCATTTT
CDR3 protein: CASSPYNRGHQPQHF

D gene: .
V gene: TRBV19
J gene: TRBJ1-1
clone size: many
CDR3 DNA: TGTGCCAGTACGCATACAGGGCCCGGGCAGGGCACTGAAGCTTTCTTT
CDR3 protein: CASTHTGPGQGTEAFF

D gene: TRBD2
V gene: TRBV5-4
J gene: TRBJ2-3
clone size: few
CDR3 DNA: TGTGCCAGCAGCTTGGGGACTAGCGGGGGGGCCACAGATACGCAGTATTTT
CDR3 protein: CASSLGTSGGATDTQYF